The clone carrying this T cell receptor beta chain was seen many times. The V gene's germline CDR1 is DFQATT and CDR2 SNEGSKA (reference sequence). Between the trimmed V and J ends, which lost 5 bases and 6 bases, there was a span of 19 bases. The CDR3 is 15 residues long. This specimen belongs to a study of T cells in Graves' hyperthyroidism and ophthalmopathy. Amplification of TCR beta CDR3 regions was performed using RNA transcripts as template. A set of HTBI primers served as the primers for a first-round RT-PCR of the TCR CDR3. TCRdb reprocessed the multiplex PCR reads with MiXCR, giving one entry per CDR3 protein. The data show hundreds of thousands of distinct CDR3 sequences, approximately 15% seen once.

The V gene is TRBV20-1, the J gene TRBJ1-4, with a possible D match to TRBD1 (6 bases). The receptor comes from a woman in her thirties or forties with Graves' ophthalmopathy. Specimen: blood. The CDR3 reads CSAGGRGTLDEKLFF. The CDR3 nucleotides are TGCAGTGCTGGAGGAAGGGGGACCCTCGATGAAAAACTGTTTTTT.